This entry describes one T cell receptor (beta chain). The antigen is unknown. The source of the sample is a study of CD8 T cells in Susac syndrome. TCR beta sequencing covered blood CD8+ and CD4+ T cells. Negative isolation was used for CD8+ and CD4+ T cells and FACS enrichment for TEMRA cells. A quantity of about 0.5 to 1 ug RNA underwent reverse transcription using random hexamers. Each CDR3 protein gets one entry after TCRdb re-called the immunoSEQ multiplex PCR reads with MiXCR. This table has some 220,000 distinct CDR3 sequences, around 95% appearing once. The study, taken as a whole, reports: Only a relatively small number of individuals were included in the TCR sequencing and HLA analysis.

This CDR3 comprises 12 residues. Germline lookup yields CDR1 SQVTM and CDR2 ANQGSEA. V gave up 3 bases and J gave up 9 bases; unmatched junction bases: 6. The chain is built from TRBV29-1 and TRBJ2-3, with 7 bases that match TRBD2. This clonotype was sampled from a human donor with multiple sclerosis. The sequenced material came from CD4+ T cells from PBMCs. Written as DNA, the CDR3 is TGCAGCGTTGAGGTTGACGGGAGGACGCAGTATTTT. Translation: CSVEVDGRTQYF.